This T cell receptor (beta chain) was captured in a study of blood T cells in healthy people across ages. The overall study: For every two T cells, template switching captured about one barcoded beta molecule.

Study conclusions and caveats: Donor CMV status was unknown, possibly confounding expanded clonotype changes.

With respect to this clonotype: Its antigen is unknown.

Primers used in a second PCR of roughly 6 to 11 cycles were a sample-barcoded 5' primer and a J-beta primer mix. One entry per CDR3 protein results from TCRdb running MiXCR on the 5' RACE reads. The sample lists about 640,000 distinct CDR3 sequences, 25% to 30% occurring once. In germline, CDR1 is MNHEY, CDR2 SVGAGI. Trimming took off 6 bases at V and 0 bases at J, with 15 bases between the two ends. The CDR3 spans 16 residues. The specimen was blood. The receptor was derived from an elderly woman in good health. This chain joins TRBV6-5 and TRBJ2-1, with no clear D. The DNA of the CDR3 is TGTGCCAGCAGCCCCTTCCCACTGTGCTCCTACAATGAGCAGTTCTTC. Translated: CASSPFPLCSYNEQFF.